Given below is one T cell receptor beta chain in context. This entry belongs to a study of T-cell memory formation after mild COVID-19. CDR3 size: 16 residues. From germline, CDR1 is SGHKS and CDR2 YYEKEE (reference sequence). V was pared by 5 bases and J by 3 bases, with 20 bases between. Amplification by 5'RACE using constant-segment primers produced TCR alpha and TCR beta cDNA libraries that carried sample barcodes and UMIs. One entry per CDR3 protein results from TCRdb running MiXCR on the 5' RACE reads. The data show 430,000 or so distinct CDR3 sequences, 20% to 25% seen once. The chain joins TRBV5-5 to TRBJ1-2; D may be TRBD1 (5 bases). This clonotype was sampled from an adult woman who had mild COVID-19 (a few samples of this study predate the infection). Cell type and time point are not known. The sequenced material came from PBMCs or a T cell subset sorted from them (not recorded which). The CDR3 region is CASSPEAQGRDYGYTF. The CDR3 bases are TGTGCCAGCAGTCCGGAGGCGCAGGGAAGGGACTATGGCTACACCTTC.